The entry below describes one T cell receptor (beta chain). These data originate in a study of blood T cell repertoires in COVID-19. Clones were read by immunoSEQ multiplex PCR, and TCRdb kept only the in-frame ones, dropping some. The data show roughly 190,000 clones, about 90% seen once. This CDR3 is 15 amino acids long. Germline lookup yields CDR1 KGHDR and CDR2 SFDVKD. V lost 4 bases, J lost 5 bases, and 7 bases stayed unmatched. This chain joins TRBV24-1 and TRBJ2-7; TRBD1 agrees at 10 bases. This sequence was found in a woman aged 60 to 75 with COVID-19, enrolled during active disease. The source material was peripheral blood. CDR3 in DNA: TGTGCCACCAGTGACCGATGGGACAGGGGTAACGAGCAGTACTTC. Residues: CATSDRWDRGNEQYF.